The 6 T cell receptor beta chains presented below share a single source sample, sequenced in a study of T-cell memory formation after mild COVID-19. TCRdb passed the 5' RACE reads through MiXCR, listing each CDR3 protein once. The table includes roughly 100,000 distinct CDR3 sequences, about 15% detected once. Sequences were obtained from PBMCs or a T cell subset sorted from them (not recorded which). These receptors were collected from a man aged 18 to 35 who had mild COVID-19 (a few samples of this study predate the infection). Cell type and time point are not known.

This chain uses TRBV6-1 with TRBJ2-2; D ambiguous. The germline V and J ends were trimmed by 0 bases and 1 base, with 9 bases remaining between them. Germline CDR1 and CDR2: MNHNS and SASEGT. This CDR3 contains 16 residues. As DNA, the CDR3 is TGTGCCAGCAGTGAAGCTGTAGGGCTGAACACCGGGGAGCTGTTTTTT. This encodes CASSEAVGLNTGELFF.

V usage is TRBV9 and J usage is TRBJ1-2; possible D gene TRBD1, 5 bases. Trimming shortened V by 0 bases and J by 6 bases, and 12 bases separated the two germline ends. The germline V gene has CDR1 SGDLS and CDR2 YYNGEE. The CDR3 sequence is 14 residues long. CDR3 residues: CASSVAGDENGYTF. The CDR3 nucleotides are TGTGCCAGCAGCGTAGCTGGGGACGAGAATGGCTACACCTTC. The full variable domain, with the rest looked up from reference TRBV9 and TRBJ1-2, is DSGVTQTPKHLITATGQRVTLRCSPRSGDLSVYWYQQSLDQGLQFLIQYYNGEERAKGNILERFSAQQFPDLHSELNLSSLELGDSALYFCASSVAGDENGYTFGSGTRLTVV.

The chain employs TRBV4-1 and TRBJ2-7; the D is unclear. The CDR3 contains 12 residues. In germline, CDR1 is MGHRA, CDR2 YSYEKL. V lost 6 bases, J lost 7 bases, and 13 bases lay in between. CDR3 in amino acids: CASRGRAREQYF. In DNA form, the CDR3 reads TGCGCCAGCAGAGGAAGGGCTCGGGAGCAGTACTTC.

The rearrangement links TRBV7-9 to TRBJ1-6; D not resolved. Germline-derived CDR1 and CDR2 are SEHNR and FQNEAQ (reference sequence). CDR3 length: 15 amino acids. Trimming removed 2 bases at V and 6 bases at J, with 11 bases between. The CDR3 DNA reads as TGTGCCAGCAGCTTAACGGCCCAGCCTAATTCACCCCTCCACTTT. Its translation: CASSLTAQPNSPLHF.

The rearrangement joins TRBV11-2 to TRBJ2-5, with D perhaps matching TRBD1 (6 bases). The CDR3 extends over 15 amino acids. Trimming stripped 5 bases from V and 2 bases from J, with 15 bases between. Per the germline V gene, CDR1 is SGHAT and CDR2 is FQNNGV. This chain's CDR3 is CASSAAGVTQETQYF. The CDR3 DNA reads TGTGCCAGCAGCGCGGCAGGGGTCACACAAGAGACCCAGTACTTC.

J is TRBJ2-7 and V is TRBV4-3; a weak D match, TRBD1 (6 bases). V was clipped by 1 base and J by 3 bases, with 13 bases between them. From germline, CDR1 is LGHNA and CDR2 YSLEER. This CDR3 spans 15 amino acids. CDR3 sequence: CASSQGQGNIYEQYF. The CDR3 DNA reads TGCGCCAGCAGCCAAGGCCAGGGGAATATCTACGAGCAGTACTTC.